A single sample is the source of the 5 T cell receptor beta chains below, sequenced in a study of CD8 T cells in Susac syndrome. It was with random hexamers that 0.5 to 1 ug RNA was reverse transcribed. MiXCR, applied by TCRdb to the immunoSEQ multiplex PCR reads, yields one record per CDR3 protein. The sample shows a few hundred thousand distinct CDR3 sequences, roughly 90% of them seen only once. Input material: CD8+ T cells from PBMCs. These receptor sequences come from a human donor with multiple sclerosis.

The chain couples TRBV5-1 to TRBJ1-1; D uncertain. CDR1 and CDR2 from the germline V gene are SGHRS and YFSETQ. The CDR3 is made up of 18 amino acids. V was trimmed by 1 base and J by 1 base, leaving 20 bases between them. CDR3 nucleotides: TGCGCCAGCAGCTTGTCGGCGGCAGAAACGTTTCGGAACACTGAAGCTTTCTTT. Translating it yields CASSLSAAETFRNTEAFF. Complete variable domain (other parts from reference TRBV5-1 and TRBJ1-1): KAGVTQTPRYLIKTRGQQVTLSCSPISGHRSVSWYQQTPGQGLQFLFEYFSETQRNKGNFPGRFSGRQFSNSRSEMNVSTLELGDSALYLCASSLSAAETFRNTEAFFGQGTRLTVV.

This chain joins TRBV20-1 and TRBJ2-7; 7 bases fit TRBD2. The CDR3 loop spans 14 amino acids. Germline V lookup: CDR1 DFQATT, CDR2 SNEGSKA (reference sequence). V lost 5 bases to trimming and J lost 2 bases; unmatched junction nucleotides: 9. Here the CDR3 DNA reads TGCAGTGCTTTGGGAGGCGGGGGTGCCTACGAGCAGTACTTC. Protein sequence: CSALGGGGAYEQYF.

This chain joins TRBV7-8 and TRBJ2-2; D possibly corresponds to TRBD2 (7 bases). The V gene lost 1 base and the J gene lost 3 bases, with 12 bases spanning the gap. There are 16 residues in the CDR3. Germline loops: CDR1 SGHVS, CDR2 FQNEAQ. CDR3 amino acids: CASSLVGGQDTGELFF. In DNA form, the CDR3 reads TGTGCCAGCAGCTTAGTCGGGGGGCAGGACACCGGGGAGCTGTTTTTT.

This sequence joins TRBV30 and TRBJ1-3; no reliable D call. V was cut by 4 bases and J by 6 bases, with 10 bases left in between. The CDR3 totals 12 residues. Germline V gives CDR1 GTSNPN, CDR2 SVGIG (reference sequence). CDR3 nucleotide sequence: TGTGCCTGGAACCGGGGAGAAAACACCATATATTTT. It specifies CAWNRGENTIYF.

This clonotype was seen a single time. The chain combines TRBV12-3 or TRBV12-4 with TRBJ2-6, with D perhaps TRBD1 (5 bases). The length of the CDR3 is 17 residues. Trimming took 1 base from V and 0 from J, leaving 10 bases between them. The CDR3 loop is CASSLGGPISGANVLTF. The CDR3 coding sequence is TGTGCCAGCAGTTTAGGGGGCCCCATCTCTGGGGCCAACGTCCTGACTTTC.